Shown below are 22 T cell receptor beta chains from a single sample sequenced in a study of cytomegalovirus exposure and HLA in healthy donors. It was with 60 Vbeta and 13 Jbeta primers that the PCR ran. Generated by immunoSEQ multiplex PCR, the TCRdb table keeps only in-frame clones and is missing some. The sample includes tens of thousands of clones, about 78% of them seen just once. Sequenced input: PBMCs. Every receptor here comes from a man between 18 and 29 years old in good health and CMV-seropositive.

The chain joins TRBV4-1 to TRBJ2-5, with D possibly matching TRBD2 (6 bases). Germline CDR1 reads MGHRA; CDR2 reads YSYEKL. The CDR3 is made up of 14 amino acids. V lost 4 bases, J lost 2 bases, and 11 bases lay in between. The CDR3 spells CASSPRELQETQYF. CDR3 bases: TGCGCCAGCAGCCCCCGGGAGTTACAAGAGACCCAGTACTTC.

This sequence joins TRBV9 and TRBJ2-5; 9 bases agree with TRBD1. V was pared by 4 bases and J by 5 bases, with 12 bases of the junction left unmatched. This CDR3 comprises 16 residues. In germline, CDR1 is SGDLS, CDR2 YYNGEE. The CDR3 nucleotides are TGTGCCAGCAGCAGAGAGGGACAGGGACGGGGGGAGACCCAGTACTTC. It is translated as CASSREGQGRGETQYF.

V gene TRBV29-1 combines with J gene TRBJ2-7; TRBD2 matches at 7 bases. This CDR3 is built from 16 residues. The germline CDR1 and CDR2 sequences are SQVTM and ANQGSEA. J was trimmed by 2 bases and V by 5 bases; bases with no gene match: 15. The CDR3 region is CSVPRVEGRETYEQYF. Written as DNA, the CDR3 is TGCAGCGTTCCGAGAGTAGAGGGGAGGGAGACCTACGAGCAGTACTTC.

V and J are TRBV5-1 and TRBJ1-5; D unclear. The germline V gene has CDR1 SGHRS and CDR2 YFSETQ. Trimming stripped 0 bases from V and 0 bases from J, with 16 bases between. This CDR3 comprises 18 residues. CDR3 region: CASSLAPVDMASNQPQHF. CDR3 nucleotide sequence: TGCGCCAGCAGCTTGGCCCCCGTCGACATGGCTAGCAATCAGCCCCAGCATTTT.

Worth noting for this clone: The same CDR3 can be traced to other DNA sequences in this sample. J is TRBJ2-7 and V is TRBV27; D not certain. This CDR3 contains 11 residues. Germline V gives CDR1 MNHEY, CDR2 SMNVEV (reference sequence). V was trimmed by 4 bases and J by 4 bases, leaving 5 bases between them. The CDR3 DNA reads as TGTGCCAGCAGTTCTCCTTACGAGCAGTACTTC. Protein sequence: CASSSPYEQYF.

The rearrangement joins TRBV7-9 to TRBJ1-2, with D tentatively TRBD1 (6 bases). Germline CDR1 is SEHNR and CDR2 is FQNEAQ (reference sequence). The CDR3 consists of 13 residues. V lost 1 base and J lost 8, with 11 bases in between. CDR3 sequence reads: CASSLDGGRGYTF. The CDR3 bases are TGTGCCAGCAGCTTAGATGGGGGCAGAGGCTACACCTTC. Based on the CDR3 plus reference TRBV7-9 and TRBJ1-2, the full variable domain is DTGVSQNPRHKITKRGQNVTFRCDPISEHNRLYWYRQTLGQGPEFLTYFQNEAQLEKSRLLSDRFSAERPKGSFSTLEIQRTEQGDSAMYLCASSLDGGRGYTFGSGTRLTVV.

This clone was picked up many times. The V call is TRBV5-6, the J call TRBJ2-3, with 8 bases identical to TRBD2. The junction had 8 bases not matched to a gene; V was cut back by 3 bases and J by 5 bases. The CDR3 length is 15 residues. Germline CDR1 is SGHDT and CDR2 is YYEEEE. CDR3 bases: TGTGCCAGCAGCTCCTTGGGGGCGGGAGGAGATACGCAGTATTTT. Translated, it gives CASSSLGAGGDTQYF.

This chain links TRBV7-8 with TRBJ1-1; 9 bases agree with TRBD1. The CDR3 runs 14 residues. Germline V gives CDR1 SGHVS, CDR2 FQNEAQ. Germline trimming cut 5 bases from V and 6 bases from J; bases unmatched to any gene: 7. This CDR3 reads CASSTGQGIAEAFF. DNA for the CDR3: TGTGCCAGCAGCACGGGACAGGGAATTGCTGAAGCTTTCTTT. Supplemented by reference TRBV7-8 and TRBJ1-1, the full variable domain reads GAGVSQSPRYKVAKRGQDVALRCDPISGHVSLFWYQQALGQGPEFLTYFQNEAQLDKSGLPSDRFFAERPEGSVSTLKIQRTQQEDSAVYLCASSTGQGIAEAFFGQGTRLTVV.

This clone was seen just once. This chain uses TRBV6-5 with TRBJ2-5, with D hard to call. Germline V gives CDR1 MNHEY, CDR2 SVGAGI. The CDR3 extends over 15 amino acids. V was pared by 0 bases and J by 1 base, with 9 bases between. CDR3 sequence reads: CASSYSGSGQETQYF. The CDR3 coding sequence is TGTGCCAGCAGTTACTCGGGCAGTGGCCAAGAGACCCAGTACTTC.

The CDR3 reads CASSETGYSNQPQHF. For the CDR3, the DNA is TGTGCCAGCAGTGAAACGGGATATAGCAATCAGCCCCAGCATTTT. The chain is built from TRBV25-1 and TRBJ1-5, with unresolved D. The ends were cut back, 2 bases at V and 0 bases at J, with 8 bases in the middle. CDR1 is MGHDK, CDR2 SYGVNS, per germline. The CDR3 runs 15 residues.

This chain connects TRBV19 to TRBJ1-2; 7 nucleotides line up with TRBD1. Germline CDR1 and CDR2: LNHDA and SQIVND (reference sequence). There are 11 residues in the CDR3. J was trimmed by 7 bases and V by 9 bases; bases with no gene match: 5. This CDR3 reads CASLGGGGYTF. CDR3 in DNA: TGTGCCAGCTTAGGGGGCGGTGGCTACACCTTC.

The CDR3 spells CASSLGQGYYEQYF. The CDR3 DNA reads as TGCGCCAGCAGTTTAGGACAGGGATATTACGAGCAGTACTTC. This chain links TRBV10-2 with TRBJ2-7; 8 bases agree with TRBD1. Germline V gene sequence: CDR1 WSHSY, CDR2 SAAADI. V gave up 5 bases and J gave up 4 bases; unmatched junction bases: 7. This CDR3 has 14 residues.

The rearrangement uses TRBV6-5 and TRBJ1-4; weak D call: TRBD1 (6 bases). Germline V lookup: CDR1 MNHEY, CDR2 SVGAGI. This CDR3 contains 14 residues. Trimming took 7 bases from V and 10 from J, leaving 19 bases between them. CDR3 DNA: TGTGCCAGCAAACCAATCCAGGGGAATTCAAAACTGTTTTTT. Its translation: CASKPIQGNSKLFF.

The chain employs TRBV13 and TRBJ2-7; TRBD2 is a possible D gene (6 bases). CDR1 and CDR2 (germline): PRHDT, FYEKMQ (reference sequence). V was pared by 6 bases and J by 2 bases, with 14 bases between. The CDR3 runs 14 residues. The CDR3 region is CASRRGGETYEQYF. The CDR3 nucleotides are TGTGCCAGCAGGAGGGGCGGGGAGACCTACGAGCAGTACTTC.

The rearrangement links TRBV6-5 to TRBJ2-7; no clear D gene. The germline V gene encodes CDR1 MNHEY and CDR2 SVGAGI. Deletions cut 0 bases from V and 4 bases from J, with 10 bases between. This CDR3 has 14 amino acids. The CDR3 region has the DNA TGTGCCAGCAGTTACTCGAGGTCTGGGTACGAGCAGTACTTC. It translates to CASSYSRSGYEQYF.

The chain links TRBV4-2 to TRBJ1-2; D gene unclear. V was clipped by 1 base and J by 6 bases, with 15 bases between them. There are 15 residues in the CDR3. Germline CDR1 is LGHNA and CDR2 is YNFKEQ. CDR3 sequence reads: CASSQGGEPSDGYTF. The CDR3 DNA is TGTGCCAGCAGCCAAGGGGGAGAACCCTCGGATGGCTACACCTTC.

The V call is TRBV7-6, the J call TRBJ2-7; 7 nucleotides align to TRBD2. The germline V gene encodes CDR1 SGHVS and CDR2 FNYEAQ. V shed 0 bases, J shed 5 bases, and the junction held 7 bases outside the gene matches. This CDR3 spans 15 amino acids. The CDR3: CASSLAPTSFHEQYF. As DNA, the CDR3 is TGTGCCAGCAGCTTAGCCCCGACTAGCTTCCACGAGCAGTACTTC. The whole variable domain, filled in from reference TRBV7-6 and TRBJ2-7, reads GAGVSQSPRYKVTKRGQDVALRCDPISGHVSLYWYRQALGQGPEFLTYFNYEAQQDKSGLPNDRFSAERPEGSISTLTIQRTEQRDSAMYRCASSLAPTSFHEQYFGPGTRLTVT.

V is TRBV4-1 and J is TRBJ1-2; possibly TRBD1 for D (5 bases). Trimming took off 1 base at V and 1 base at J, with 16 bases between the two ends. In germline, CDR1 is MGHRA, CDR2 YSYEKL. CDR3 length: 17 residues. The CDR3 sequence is CASSQVRGMHSNYGYTF. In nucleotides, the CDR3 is TGCGCCAGCAGCCAAGTTAGGGGCATGCACAGTAACTATGGCTACACCTTC.

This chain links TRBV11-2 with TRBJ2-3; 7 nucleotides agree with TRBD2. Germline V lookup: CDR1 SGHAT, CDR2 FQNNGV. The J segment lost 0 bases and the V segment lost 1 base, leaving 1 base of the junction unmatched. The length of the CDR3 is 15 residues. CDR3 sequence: CASSLGSGSTDTQYF. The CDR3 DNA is TGTGCCAGCAGCTTAGGTAGCGGGAGCACAGATACGCAGTATTTT.

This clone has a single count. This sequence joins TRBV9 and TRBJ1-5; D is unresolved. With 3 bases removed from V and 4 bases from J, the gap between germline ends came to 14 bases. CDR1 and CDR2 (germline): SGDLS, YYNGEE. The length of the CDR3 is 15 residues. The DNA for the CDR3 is TGTGCCAGCAGCGCCTTAAGCCTCCCTAATCAGCCCCAGCATTTT. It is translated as CASSALSLPNQPQHF. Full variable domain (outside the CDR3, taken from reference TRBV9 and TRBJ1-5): DSGVTQTPKHLITATGQRVTLRCSPRSGDLSVYWYQQSLDQGLQFLIQYYNGEERAKGNILERFSAQQFPDLHSELNLSSLELGDSALYFCASSALSLPNQPQHFGDGTRLSIL.

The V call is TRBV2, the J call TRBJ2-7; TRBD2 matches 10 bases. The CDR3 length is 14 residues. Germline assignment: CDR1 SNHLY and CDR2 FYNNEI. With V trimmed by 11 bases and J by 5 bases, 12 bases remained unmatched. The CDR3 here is CASTPSGSSDEQYF. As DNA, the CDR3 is TGTGCCTCCACCCCTAGCGGGAGTTCTGACGAGCAGTACTTC.

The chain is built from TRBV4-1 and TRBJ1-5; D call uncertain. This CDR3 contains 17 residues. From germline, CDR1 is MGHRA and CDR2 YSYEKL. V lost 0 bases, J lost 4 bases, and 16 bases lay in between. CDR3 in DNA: TGCGCCAGCAGCCAAGACCTCGGGAGCTCGAGGAATCAGCCCCAGCATTTT. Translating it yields CASSQDLGSSRNQPQHF.